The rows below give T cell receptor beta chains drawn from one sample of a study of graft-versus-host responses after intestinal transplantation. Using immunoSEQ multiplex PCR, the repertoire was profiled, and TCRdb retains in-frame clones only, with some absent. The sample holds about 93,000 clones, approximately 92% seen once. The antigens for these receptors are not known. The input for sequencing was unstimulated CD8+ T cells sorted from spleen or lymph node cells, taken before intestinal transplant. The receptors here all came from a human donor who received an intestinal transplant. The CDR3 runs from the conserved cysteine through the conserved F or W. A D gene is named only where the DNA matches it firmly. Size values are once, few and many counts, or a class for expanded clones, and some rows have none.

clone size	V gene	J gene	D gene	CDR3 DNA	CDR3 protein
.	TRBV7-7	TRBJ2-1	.	TGTGCCAGCAGCTTAGGGACTAAAAATGAGCAGTTCTTC	CASSLGTKNEQFF
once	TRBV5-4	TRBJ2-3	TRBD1	TGTGCCAGCAGCTTGGCTCTGGGACAGGGGCGAGGTTCAGATACGCAGTATTTT	CASSLALGQGRGSDTQYF
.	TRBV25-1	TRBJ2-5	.	TGTGCCAGCAGTGAATTCGGTACGTCTAGAGAGACCCAGTACTTC	CASSEFGTSRETQYF
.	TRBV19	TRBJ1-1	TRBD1	TGTGCCACCCGCCAGGGGGCGAACACTGAAGCTTTCTTT	CATRQGANTEAFF
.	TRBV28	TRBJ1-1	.	TGTGCCAGCAGTTTGATCGGGGAAATGAACACTGAAGCTTTCTTT	CASSLIGEMNTEAFF
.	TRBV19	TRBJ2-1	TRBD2	TGTGCCAGTAGCCGGGAGGGGGACTACAATGAGCAGTTCTTC	CASSREGDYNEQFF
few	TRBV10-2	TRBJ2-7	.	TGCGCCAGCAGTTGGCAGTTCTCCTACGAGCAGTACTTC	CASSWQFSYEQYF
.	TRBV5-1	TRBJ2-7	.	TGCGCCAGCAGCTTGGGGGGGGTTAGGTTGCACTACGAGCAGTACTTC	CASSLGGVRLHYEQYF
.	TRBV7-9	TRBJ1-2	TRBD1	TGTGCCAGCAGCAGGGGGCTTCCTAACTATGGCTACACCTTC	CASSRGLPNYGYTF
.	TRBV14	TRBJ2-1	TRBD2	TGTGCCAGCAGCCAAGAAGGAGGACTAGCTCGGTACAATGAGCAGTTCTTC	CASSQEGGLARYNEQFF